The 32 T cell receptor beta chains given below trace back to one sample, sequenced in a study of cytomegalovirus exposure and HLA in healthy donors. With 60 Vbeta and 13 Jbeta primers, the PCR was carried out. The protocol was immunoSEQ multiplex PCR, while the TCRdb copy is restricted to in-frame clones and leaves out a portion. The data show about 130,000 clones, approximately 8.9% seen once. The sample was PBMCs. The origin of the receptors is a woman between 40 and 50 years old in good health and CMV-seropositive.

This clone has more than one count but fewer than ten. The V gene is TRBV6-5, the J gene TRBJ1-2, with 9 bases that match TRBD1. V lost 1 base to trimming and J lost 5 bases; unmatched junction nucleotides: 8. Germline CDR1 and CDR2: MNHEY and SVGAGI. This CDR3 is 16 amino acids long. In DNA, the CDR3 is TGTGCCAGCAGTTACTTCACAGGGGGCAATAGATATGGCTACACCTTC. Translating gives CASSYFTGGNRYGYTF.

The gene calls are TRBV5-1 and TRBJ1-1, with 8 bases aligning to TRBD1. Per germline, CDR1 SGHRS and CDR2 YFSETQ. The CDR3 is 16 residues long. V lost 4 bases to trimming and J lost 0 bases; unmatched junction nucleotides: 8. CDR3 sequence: CASSPGQVFMNTEAFF. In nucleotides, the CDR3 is TGCGCCAGCAGCCCGGGACAGGTTTTCATGAACACTGAAGCTTTCTTT.

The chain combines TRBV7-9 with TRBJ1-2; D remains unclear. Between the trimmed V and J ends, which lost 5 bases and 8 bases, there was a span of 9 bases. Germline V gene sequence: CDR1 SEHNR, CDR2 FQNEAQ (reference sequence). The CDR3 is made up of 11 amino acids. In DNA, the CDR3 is TGTGCCAGCAGCCCCCAGTGGGGCTACACCTTC. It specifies CASSPQWGYTF.

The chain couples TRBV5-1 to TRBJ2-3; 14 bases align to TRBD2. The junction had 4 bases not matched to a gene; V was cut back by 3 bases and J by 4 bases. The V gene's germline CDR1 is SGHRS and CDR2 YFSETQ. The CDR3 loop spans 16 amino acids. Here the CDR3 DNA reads TGCGCCAGCAGCTCGGGACTAGCGGGGGCGTCAGATACGCAGTATTTT. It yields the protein CASSSGLAGASDTQYF.

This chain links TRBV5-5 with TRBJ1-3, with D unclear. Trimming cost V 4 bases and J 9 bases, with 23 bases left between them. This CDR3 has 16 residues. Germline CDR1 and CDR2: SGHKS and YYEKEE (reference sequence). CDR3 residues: CASSRIGAGPGVTIYF. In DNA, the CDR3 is TGTGCCAGCAGCCGGATTGGCGCGGGTCCCGGAGTCACCATATATTTT.

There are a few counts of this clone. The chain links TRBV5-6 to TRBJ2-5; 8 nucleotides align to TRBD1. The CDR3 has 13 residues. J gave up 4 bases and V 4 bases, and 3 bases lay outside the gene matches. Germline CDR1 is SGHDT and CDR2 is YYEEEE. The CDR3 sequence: CASSGDRRETQYF. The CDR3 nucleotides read TGTGCCAGCAGCGGGGACAGGCGAGAGACCCAGTACTTC.

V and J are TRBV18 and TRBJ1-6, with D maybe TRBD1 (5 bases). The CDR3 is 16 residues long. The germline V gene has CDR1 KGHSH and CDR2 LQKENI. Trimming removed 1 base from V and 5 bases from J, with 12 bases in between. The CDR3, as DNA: TGTGCCAGCTCACCACTATCTCCAGGGAATAATTCACCCCTCCACTTT. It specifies CASSPLSPGNNSPLHF.

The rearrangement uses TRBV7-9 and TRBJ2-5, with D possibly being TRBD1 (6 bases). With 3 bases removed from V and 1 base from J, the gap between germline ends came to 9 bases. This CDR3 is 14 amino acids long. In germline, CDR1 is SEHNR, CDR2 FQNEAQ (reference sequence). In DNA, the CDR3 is TGTGCCAGCAGCTTCACGACAGGCCAAGAGACCCAGTACTTC. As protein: CASSFTTGQETQYF. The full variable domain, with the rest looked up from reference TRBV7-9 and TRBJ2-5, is DTGVSQNPRHKITKRGQNVTFRCDPISEHNRLYWYRQTLGQGPEFLTYFQNEAQLEKSRLLSDRFSAERPKGSFSTLEIQRTEQGDSAMYLCASSFTTGQETQYFGPGTRLLVL.

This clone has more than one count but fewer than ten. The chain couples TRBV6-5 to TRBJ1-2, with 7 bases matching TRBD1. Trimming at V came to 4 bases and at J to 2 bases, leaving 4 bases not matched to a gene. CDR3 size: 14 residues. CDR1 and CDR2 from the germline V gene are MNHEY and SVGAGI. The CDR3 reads CASSSQTGNYGYTF. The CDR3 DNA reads TGTGCCAGCAGTTCCCAGACAGGGAACTATGGCTACACCTTC.

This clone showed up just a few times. In DNA form, the CDR3 reads TGCGCCAGCAGTCCACAGGGCATGGGCAATCAGCCCCAGCATTTT. Translating it yields CASSPQGMGNQPQHF. The chain is built from TRBV23-1 and TRBJ1-5; perhaps TRBD1 as D (6 bases). TRBV23-1 is identified as an open reading frame with a role that is uncertain. There are 15 residues in the CDR3. V was trimmed by 4 bases and J by 2 bases, leaving 12 bases between them.

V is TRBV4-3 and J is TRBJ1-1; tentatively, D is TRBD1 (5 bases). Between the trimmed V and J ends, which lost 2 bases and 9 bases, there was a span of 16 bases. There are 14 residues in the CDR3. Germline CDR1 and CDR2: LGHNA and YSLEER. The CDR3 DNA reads TGCGCCAGCAGCCAATCAGGGTCCGTGGTAAAAGCTTTCTTT. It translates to CASSQSGSVVKAFF.

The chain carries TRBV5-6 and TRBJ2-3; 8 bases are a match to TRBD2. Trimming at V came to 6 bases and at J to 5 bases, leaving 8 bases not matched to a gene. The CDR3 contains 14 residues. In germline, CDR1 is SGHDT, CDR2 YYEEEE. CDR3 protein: CASNQAGERDTQYF. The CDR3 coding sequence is TGTGCCAGCAACCAAGCGGGGGAGCGAGATACGCAGTATTTT.

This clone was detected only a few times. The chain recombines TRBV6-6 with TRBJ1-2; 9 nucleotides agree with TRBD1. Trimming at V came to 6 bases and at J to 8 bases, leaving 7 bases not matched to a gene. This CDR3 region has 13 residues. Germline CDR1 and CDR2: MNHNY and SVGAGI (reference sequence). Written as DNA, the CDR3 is TGTGCCAGCAGCCCACAGGGGGCGCTCGGCTACACCTTC. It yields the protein CASSPQGALGYTF.

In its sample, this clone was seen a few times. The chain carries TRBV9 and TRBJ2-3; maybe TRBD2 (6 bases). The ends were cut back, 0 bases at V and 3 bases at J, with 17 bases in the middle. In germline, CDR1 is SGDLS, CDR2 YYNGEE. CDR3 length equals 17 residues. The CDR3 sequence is CASSVEEGRIITDTQYF. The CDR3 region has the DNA TGTGCCAGCAGCGTAGAGGAGGGACGGATCATAACAGATACGCAGTATTTT.

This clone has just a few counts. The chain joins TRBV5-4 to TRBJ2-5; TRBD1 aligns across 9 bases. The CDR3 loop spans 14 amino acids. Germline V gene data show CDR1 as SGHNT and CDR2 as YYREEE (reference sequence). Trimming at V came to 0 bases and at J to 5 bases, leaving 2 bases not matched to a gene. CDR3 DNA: TGTGCCAGCAGCTTGGGAGGGACAGGGGAGACCCAGTACTTC. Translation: CASSLGGTGETQYF.

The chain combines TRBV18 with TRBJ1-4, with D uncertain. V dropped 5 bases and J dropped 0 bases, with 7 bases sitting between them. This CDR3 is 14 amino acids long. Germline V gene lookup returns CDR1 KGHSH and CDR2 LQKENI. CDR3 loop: CASSTSATNEKLFF. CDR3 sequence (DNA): TGTGCCAGCTCAACAAGTGCAACTAATGAAAAACTGTTTTTT.

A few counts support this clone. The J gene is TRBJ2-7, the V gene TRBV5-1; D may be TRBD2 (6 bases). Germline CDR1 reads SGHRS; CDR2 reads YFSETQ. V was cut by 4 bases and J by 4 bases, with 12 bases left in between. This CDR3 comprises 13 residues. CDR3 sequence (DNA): TGCGCCAGCAGCCGGGACTCACTATACGAGCAGTACTTC. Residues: CASSRDSLYEQYF.

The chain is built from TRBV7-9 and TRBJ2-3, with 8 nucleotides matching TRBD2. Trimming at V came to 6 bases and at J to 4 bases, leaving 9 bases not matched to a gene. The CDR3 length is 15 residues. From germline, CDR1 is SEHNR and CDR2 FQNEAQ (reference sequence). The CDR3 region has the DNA TGTGCCAGCAGATCTAGCGGGCGGGGTGCAGATACGCAGTATTTT. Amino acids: CASRSSGRGADTQYF.

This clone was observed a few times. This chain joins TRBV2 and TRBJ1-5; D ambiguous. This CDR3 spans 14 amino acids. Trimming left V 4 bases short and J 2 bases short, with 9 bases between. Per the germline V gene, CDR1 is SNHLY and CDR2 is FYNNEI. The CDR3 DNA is TGTGCCAGCAGTGGTGAGAGGGGCAATCAGCCCCAGCATTTT. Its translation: CASSGERGNQPQHF.

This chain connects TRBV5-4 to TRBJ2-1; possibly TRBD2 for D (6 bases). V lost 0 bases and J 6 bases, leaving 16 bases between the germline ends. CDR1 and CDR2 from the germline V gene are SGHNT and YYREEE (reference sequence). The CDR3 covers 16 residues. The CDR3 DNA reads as TGTGCCAGCAGCTTGGAATTAAGCGTGCGGGGCAATGAGCAGTTCTTC. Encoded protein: CASSLELSVRGNEQFF. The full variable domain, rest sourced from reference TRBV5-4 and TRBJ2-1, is ETGVTQSPTHLIKTRGQQVTLRCSSQSGHNTVSWYQQALGQGPQFIFQYYREEENGRGNFPPRFSGLQFPNYSSELNVNALELDDSALYLCASSLELSVRGNEQFFGPGTRLTVL.

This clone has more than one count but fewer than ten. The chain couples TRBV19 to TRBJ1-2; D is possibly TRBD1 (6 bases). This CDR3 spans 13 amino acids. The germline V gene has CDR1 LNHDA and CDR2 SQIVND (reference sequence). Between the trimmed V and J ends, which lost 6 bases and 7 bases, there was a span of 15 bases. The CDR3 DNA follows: TGTGCCAGTAGGGGGGACAATTTAGGTGGCTACACCTTC. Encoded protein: CASRGDNLGGYTF.

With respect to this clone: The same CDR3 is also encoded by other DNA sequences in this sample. The CDR3 is CASSIKRNTEAFF. DNA of the CDR3: TGTGCCAGTAGTATTAAGAGGAACACTGAAGCTTTCTTT. The chain is built from TRBV19 and TRBJ1-1, with no clear D. Germline V gives CDR1 LNHDA, CDR2 SQIVND (reference sequence). Trimming removed 3 bases at V and 1 base at J, with 6 bases between. The CDR3 totals 13 residues.

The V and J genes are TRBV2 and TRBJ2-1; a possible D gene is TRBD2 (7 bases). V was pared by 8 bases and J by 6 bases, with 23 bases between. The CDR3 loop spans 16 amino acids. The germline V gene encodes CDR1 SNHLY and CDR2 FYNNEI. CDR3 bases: TGTGCCAGCCGTCCCCTGGGGGGGCCCTATGGCAATGAGCAGTTCTTC. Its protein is CASRPLGGPYGNEQFF. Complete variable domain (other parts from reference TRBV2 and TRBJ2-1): EPEVTQTPSHQVTQMGQEVILRCVPISNHLYFYWYRQILGQKVEFLVSFYNNEISEKSEIFDDQFSVERPDGSNFTLKIRSTKLEDSAMYFCASRPLGGPYGNEQFFGPGTRLTVL.

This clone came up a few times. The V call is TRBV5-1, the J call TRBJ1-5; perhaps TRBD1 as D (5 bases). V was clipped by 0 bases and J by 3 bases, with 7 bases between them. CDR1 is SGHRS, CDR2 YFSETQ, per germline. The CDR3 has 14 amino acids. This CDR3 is CASSLEGNNQPQHF. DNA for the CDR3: TGCGCCAGCAGCTTGGAGGGGAACAATCAGCCCCAGCATTTT.

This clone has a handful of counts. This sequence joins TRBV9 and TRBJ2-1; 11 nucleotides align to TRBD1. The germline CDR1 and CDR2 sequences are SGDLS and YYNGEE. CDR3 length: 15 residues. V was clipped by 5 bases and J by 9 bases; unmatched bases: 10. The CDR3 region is CASRLGTGGRGEQFF. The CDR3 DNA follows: TGTGCCAGCAGGTTAGGGACAGGGGGGCGTGGTGAGCAGTTCTTC.

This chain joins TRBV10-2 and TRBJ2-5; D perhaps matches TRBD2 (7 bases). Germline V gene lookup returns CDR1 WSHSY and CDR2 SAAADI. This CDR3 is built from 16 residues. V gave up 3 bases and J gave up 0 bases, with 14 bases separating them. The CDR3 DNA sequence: TGCGCCAGCAGTGATAGGGGGGGGACGTACCAAGAGACCCAGTACTTC. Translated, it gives CASSDRGGTYQETQYF.

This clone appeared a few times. CDR3 residues: CASSLDRLLYNEQFF. CDR3 DNA: TGTGCCAGCAGCTTGGACAGGCTACTTTACAATGAGCAGTTCTTC. The chain uses TRBV5-4 and TRBJ2-1; weak D call: TRBD1 (5 bases). Trimming pared 0 bases from V and 4 bases from J, leaving 11 bases between. The CDR3 contains 15 residues. CDR1 and CDR2 (germline): SGHNT, YYREEE (reference sequence).

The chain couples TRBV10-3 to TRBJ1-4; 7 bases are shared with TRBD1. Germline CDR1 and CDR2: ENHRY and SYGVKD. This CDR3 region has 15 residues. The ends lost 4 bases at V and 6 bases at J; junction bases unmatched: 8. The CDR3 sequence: CAISGGDSVDEKLFF. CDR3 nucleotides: TGTGCCATCAGTGGCGGGGACAGTGTGGATGAAAAACTGTTTTTT.

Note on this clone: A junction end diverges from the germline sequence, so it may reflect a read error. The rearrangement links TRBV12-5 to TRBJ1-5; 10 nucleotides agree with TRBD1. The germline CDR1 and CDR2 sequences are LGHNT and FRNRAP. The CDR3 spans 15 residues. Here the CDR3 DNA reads TGTGCTAGTGGTTTGGCGGACAGGGGGAATCAGCTCCAGCATTTT. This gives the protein CASGLADRGNQLQHF.

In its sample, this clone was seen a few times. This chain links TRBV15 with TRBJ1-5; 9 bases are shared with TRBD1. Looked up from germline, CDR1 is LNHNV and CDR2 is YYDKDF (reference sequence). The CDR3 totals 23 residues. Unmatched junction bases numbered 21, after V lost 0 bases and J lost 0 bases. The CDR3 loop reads CATSREELFGRDRERGSNQPQHF. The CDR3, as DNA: TGTGCCACCAGCAGAGAGGAACTCTTTGGGCGGGACAGGGAAAGGGGTAGCAATCAGCCCCAGCATTTT. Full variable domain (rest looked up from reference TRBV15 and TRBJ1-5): DAMVIQNPRYQVTQFGKPVTLSCSQTLNHNVMYWYQQKSSQAPKLLFHYYDKDFNNEADTPDNFQSRRPNTSFCFLDIRSPGLGDTAMYLCATSREELFGRDRERGSNQPQHFGDGTRLSIL.

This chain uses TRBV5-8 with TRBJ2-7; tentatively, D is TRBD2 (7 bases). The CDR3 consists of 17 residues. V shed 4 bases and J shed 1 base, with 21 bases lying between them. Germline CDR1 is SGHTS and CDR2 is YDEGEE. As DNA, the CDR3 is TGTGCCAGCAGCCGTTGGGGGAGGGGGGGCCATTCCTACGAGCAGTACTTC. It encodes CASSRWGRGGHSYEQYF.

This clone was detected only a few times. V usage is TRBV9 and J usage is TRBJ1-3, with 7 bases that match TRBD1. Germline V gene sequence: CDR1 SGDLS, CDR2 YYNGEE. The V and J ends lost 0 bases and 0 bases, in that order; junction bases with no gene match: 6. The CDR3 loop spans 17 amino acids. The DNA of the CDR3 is TGTGCCAGCAGCGTAGAAACAGGGGCGAGCTCTGGAAACACCATATATTTT. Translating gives CASSVETGASSGNTIYF.